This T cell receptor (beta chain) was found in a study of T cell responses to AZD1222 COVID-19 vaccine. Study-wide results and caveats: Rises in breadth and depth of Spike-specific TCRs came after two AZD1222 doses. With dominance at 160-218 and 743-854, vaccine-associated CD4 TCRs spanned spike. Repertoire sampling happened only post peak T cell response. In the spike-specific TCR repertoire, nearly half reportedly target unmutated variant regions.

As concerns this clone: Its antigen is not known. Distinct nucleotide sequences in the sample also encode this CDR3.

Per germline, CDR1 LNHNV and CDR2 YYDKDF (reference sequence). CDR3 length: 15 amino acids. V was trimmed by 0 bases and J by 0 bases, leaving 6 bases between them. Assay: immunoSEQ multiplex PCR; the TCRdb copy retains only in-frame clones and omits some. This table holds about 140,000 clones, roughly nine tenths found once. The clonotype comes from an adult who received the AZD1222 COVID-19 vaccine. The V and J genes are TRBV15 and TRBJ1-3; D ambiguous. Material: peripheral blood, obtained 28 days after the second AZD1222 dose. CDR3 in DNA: TGTGCCACCAGCAGAGATCAAAGCTCTGGAAACACCATATATTTT. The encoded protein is CATSRDQSSGNTIYF. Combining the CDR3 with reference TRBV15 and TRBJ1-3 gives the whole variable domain DAMVIQNPRYQVTQFGKPVTLSCSQTLNHNVMYWYQQKSSQAPKLLFHYYDKDFNNEADTPDNFQSRRPNTSFCFLDIRSPGLGDTAMYLCATSRDQSSGNTIYFGEGSWLTVV.